Listed below are T cell receptor beta chains from one sample, sequenced in a study of cytomegalovirus exposure and HLA in healthy donors. TCRdb's table, derived via immunoSEQ multiplex PCR, lists solely in-frame clones and lacks some. The repertoire has around 240,000 clones, about 90% of them found once; the top ten carry about 0.36%. Sequencing was done on a sample of PBMCs. The receptor set was obtained from a woman between 18 and 29 years old in good health and CMV-seronegative. Each CDR3 is given with its conserved first and last residue. Each record gives: J gene, clone size, D gene, V gene, CDR3 protein. D genes are given only for firm matches. Expanded clones are given a class, and other clones once, few, many or no size at all.

j_call: TRBJ2-2
clone_size: few
d_call: -
v_call: TRBV12-5
cdr3_aa: CASVFTGELFF

j_call: TRBJ2-7
clone_size: -
d_call: -
v_call: TRBV27
cdr3_aa: CASSWGTSYEQYF

j_call: TRBJ1-1
clone_size: -
d_call: TRBD1
v_call: TRBV4-1
cdr3_aa: CASSRTGAEAFF

j_call: TRBJ1-1
clone_size: -
d_call: -
v_call: TRBV7-9
cdr3_aa: CASSLGQGGRTEAFF

j_call: TRBJ1-3
clone_size: -
d_call: -
v_call: TRBV2
cdr3_aa: CASGQGLIQGNTIYF

j_call: TRBJ1-2
clone_size: -
d_call: -
v_call: TRBV7-6
cdr3_aa: CASSLGNQGGDYGYTF

j_call: TRBJ1-2
clone_size: -
d_call: TRBD1
v_call: TRBV19
cdr3_aa: CASTRQGSYGYTF

j_call: TRBJ2-2
clone_size: few
d_call: -
v_call: TRBV19
cdr3_aa: CATDRTNTGELFF

j_call: TRBJ1-1
clone_size: once
d_call: TRBD1
v_call: TRBV4-1
cdr3_aa: CASRIGTGISEAFF

j_call: TRBJ1-2
clone_size: -
d_call: -
v_call: TRBV5-5
cdr3_aa: CASSLITGNYGYTF

j_call: TRBJ1-5
clone_size: -
d_call: -
v_call: TRBV18
cdr3_aa: CASSIQGNQPQHF

j_call: TRBJ1-5
clone_size: few
d_call: TRBD1
v_call: TRBV19
cdr3_aa: CASDRATNQPQHF

j_call: TRBJ1-4
clone_size: -
d_call: -
v_call: TRBV19
cdr3_aa: CASTGVPNEKLFF

j_call: TRBJ1-4
clone_size: -
d_call: TRBD1
v_call: TRBV5-6
cdr3_aa: CASSLSRDRGSEKLFF

j_call: TRBJ2-2
clone_size: -
d_call: TRBD1
v_call: TRBV4-1
cdr3_aa: CASSGPGTENTGELFF

j_call: TRBJ2-1
clone_size: -
d_call: -
v_call: TRBV6-1
cdr3_aa: CASSEEWGGPYNEQFF

j_call: TRBJ2-1
clone_size: -
d_call: -
v_call: TRBV12-5
cdr3_aa: CASGQGFNTYNEQFF

j_call: TRBJ1-1
clone_size: once
d_call: -
v_call: TRBV27
cdr3_aa: CASSFGTLNTEAFF

j_call: TRBJ2-7
clone_size: -
d_call: TRBD2
v_call: TRBV4-1
cdr3_aa: CASSQLGLGKDEQYF

j_call: TRBJ2-3
clone_size: -
d_call: -
v_call: TRBV5-1
cdr3_aa: CASSPRWVGTDTQYF

j_call: TRBJ1-2
clone_size: -
d_call: -
v_call: TRBV7-9
cdr3_aa: CASSLATKHGYTF

j_call: TRBJ1-6
clone_size: -
d_call: TRBD1
v_call: TRBV6-1
cdr3_aa: CASSGTGGNSPLHF

j_call: TRBJ1-2
clone_size: few
d_call: -
v_call: TRBV25-1
cdr3_aa: CASSGDNYGYTF

j_call: TRBJ2-7
clone_size: -
d_call: -
v_call: TRBV7-2
cdr3_aa: CASSLVSQGYEQYF

j_call: TRBJ1-2
clone_size: -
d_call: TRBD1
v_call: TRBV7-2
cdr3_aa: CASSLGPGQGHGYTF

j_call: TRBJ2-3
clone_size: -
d_call: TRBD1
v_call: TRBV9
cdr3_aa: CASSGFGERGRNTQYF

j_call: TRBJ2-3
clone_size: -
d_call: TRBD1
v_call: TRBV5-1
cdr3_aa: CASSPVPGQGADTQYF

j_call: TRBJ2-6
clone_size: -
d_call: -
v_call: TRBV9
cdr3_aa: CASSAGSPGANVLTF

j_call: TRBJ2-7
clone_size: -
d_call: -
v_call: TRBV6-1
cdr3_aa: CASRGGTGVWEQYF

j_call: TRBJ1-1
clone_size: -
d_call: TRBD1
v_call: TRBV5-6
cdr3_aa: CASSVLGTGGKDTEAFF

j_call: TRBJ2-2
clone_size: once
d_call: -
v_call: TRBV6-1
cdr3_aa: CASSPRQTRTGELFF

j_call: TRBJ2-3
clone_size: once
d_call: -
v_call: TRBV29-1
cdr3_aa: CSVAGQSRTDTQYF

j_call: TRBJ2-3
clone_size: -
d_call: -
v_call: TRBV19
cdr3_aa: CASSINTRTDTQYF

j_call: TRBJ2-3
clone_size: -
d_call: -
v_call: TRBV28
cdr3_aa: CASSFGEGDTQYF

j_call: TRBJ2-3
clone_size: -
d_call: TRBD1
v_call: TRBV5-1
cdr3_aa: CASSEGQNTDTQYF

j_call: TRBJ2-7
clone_size: few
d_call: TRBD2
v_call: TRBV9
cdr3_aa: CASSVGSGGYEQYF

j_call: TRBJ2-3
clone_size: -
d_call: TRBD2
v_call: TRBV30
cdr3_aa: CAWSVHSGGPTDTQYF

j_call: TRBJ2-3
clone_size: -
d_call: -
v_call: TRBV7-9
cdr3_aa: CASSLLSGISTDTQYF

j_call: TRBJ1-1
clone_size: -
d_call: -
v_call: TRBV10-3
cdr3_aa: CAISEREIGGSEAFF

j_call: TRBJ1-2
clone_size: -
d_call: -
v_call: TRBV11-2
cdr3_aa: CASSLAAGGGYGYTF

j_call: TRBJ1-6
clone_size: -
d_call: TRBD1
v_call: TRBV28
cdr3_aa: CASVPGDRVNSPLHF

j_call: TRBJ1-4
clone_size: -
d_call: -
v_call: TRBV4-1
cdr3_aa: CASSQDRAARGEKLFF

j_call: TRBJ2-7
clone_size: -
d_call: -
v_call: TRBV6-5
cdr3_aa: CASSYSVSEQYF

j_call: TRBJ2-1
clone_size: -
d_call: -
v_call: TRBV5-1
cdr3_aa: CASSLAGLRLGGRNEQFF

j_call: TRBJ1-2
clone_size: -
d_call: TRBD1
v_call: TRBV6-6
cdr3_aa: CASSPDRVHGYTF

j_call: TRBJ2-1
clone_size: once
d_call: -
v_call: TRBV20-1
cdr3_aa: CSAGDEQFF

j_call: TRBJ2-5
clone_size: -
d_call: -
v_call: TRBV5-4
cdr3_aa: CASSLIEGGQETQYF

j_call: TRBJ2-5
clone_size: -
d_call: -
v_call: TRBV5-1
cdr3_aa: CASAQQVQETQYF

j_call: TRBJ1-5
clone_size: -
d_call: TRBD1
v_call: TRBV5-6
cdr3_aa: CASSLGGGIQPQHF